The present T cell receptor (beta chain) was sequenced within a study of T cell clonotyping in hematopoietic cell transplantation. Method: immunoSEQ multiplex PCR; TCRdb's copy keeps in-frame clones and lacks some. The sample consists of approximately 41,000 clones, about 85% of them appearing once. This CDR3 is 15 amino acids long. With V trimmed by 4 bases and J by 2 bases, 5 bases remained unmatched. The germline gives CDR1 SGHDT, CDR2 YYEEEE. Documented time point: recipient sample about 28 days before transplant, after cytoreduction. The sequence derives from a man aged 60 to 75 with acute myeloid leukemia. Some clones in this sample may be carry-over from other donors' samples. The sequencing used peripheral blood mononuclear cells, collected before stem cell transplant. The chain carries TRBV5-6 and TRBJ1-1, with 10 positions matching TRBD1. The CDR3 reads CASSLGQGVNTEAFF. CDR3 coding DNA: TGTGCCAGCAGCCTCGGACAGGGGGTTAACACTGAAGCTTTCTTT.